This TCR beta chain was obtained from a study of PD-L1 blockade in urothelial cancer. Study summary: Once treatment had started, blood was analyzed at 3 weeks (second dose) and again at 6 weeks. Peripheral blood specimens exhibited a median yield of 141,255 T cells.

The table came from immunoSEQ multiplex PCR; TCRdb's copy has only in-frame clones and leaves some out. The sample carries some 120,000 clones, roughly 90% recorded once. V was pared by 5 bases and J by 6 bases, with 3 bases of the junction left unmatched. Germline CDR1 SNHLY, CDR2 FYNNEI. This CDR3 has 15 residues. In its sample, this clone was seen once. Documented time point: peripheral blood 6 weeks after treatment start. This sample comprised PBMCs, obtained around atezolizumab (anti-PD-L1) treatment. This TCR derives from a man aged 55 to 70 with urothelial cancer. This chain links TRBV2 with TRBJ2-1, with TRBD2 matching 14 bases. CDR3 residues: CASSLTSGGANEQFF. CDR3 in DNA: TGTGCCAGCAGTCTGACTAGCGGGGGGGCCAATGAGCAGTTCTTC.